What follows are 32 T cell receptor beta chains derived from one specimen sequenced in a study of T cell changes during pregnancy in multiple sclerosis. Assay used: immunoSEQ multiplex PCR; TCRdb lists only in-frame clones, some missing. Of almost 95,000 clones detected, roughly 90% appear once; the ten largest clones hold 1.5% to 1.9%. The source material was peripheral blood, sampled in the first trimester of pregnancy. The receptors shown here come from a female donor with multiple sclerosis, enrolled in a pregnancy study.

The J gene is TRBJ2-2, the V gene TRBV2; D unresolved. The CDR3 loop spans 15 amino acids. Germline assignment: CDR1 SNHLY and CDR2 FYNNEI. The V end lost 6 bases, the J end lost 5 bases, and 16 bases lay between the germline ends. In DNA form, the CDR3 reads TGTGCCAGCAGAAGACGAACTGCAGGTACCGGGGAGCTGTTTTTT. Translation: CASRRRTAGTGELFF.

The DNA for the CDR3 is TGTGCCAGCAGACAGCAAACAACTAGCACTGAAGCTTTCTTT. Its protein product is CASRQQTTSTEAFF. This chain uses TRBV5-4 with TRBJ1-1; D not resolved. CDR1 is SGHNT and CDR2 is YYREEE in the germline V gene (reference sequence). The ends were cut back, 5 bases at V and 4 bases at J, with 15 bases in the middle. This CDR3 is 14 amino acids long. Drawing the rest from reference TRBV5-4 and TRBJ1-1, the complete variable domain is ETGVTQSPTHLIKTRGQQVTLRCSSQSGHNTVSWYQQALGQGPQFIFQYYREEENGRGNFPPRFSGLQFPNYSSELNVNALELDDSALYLCASRQQTTSTEAFFGQGTRLTVV.

The chain couples TRBV5-1 to TRBJ2-3, with 14 bases identical to TRBD2. The V gene end was trimmed by 3 bases and the J gene end by 0 bases; junction bases not matched to a gene: 6. This CDR3 is built from 18 residues. CDR1 is SGHRS and CDR2 is YFSETQ in the germline V gene. The CDR3 DNA reads as TGCGCCAGCAGCTCGGGACTAGCGGGAGCGTCTAGCACAGATACGCAGTATTTT. Translation: CASSSGLAGASSTDTQYF.

The genes are TRBV7-2 and TRBJ2-3; D remains unclear. The CDR3 spans 14 residues. The germline V gene has CDR1 SGHTA and CDR2 FQGNSA. Trimming stripped 1 base from V and 4 bases from J, with 9 bases between. CDR3 amino acids: CASSLGLESDTQYF. Written as DNA, the CDR3 is TGTGCCAGCAGCTTAGGTCTAGAGTCAGATACGCAGTATTTT.

The chain joins TRBV10-2 to TRBJ2-5, with 8 positions matching TRBD1. CDR1 and CDR2 from the germline V gene are WSHSY and SAAADI. The V segment lost 4 bases and the J segment 5 bases; nucleotides outside the gene matches: 6. CDR3 length equals 14 residues. The chain's CDR3 is CASSGTGRTETQYF. The CDR3 DNA reads TGCGCCAGCAGTGGGACAGGGAGGACGGAGACCCAGTACTTC.

The chain recombines TRBV28 with TRBJ2-7; 11 bases match TRBD2. Trimming took 1 base from V and 0 from J; bases not matched to a gene: 8. There are 18 residues in the CDR3. CDR1 MDHEN and CDR2 SYDVKM come from the germline V gene. CDR3 nucleotides: TGTGCCAGCAGTTTATCCCGGACTAGCGGGCTTGTCTCCTACGAGCAGTACTTC. Residues: CASSLSRTSGLVSYEQYF. Together with reference TRBV28 and TRBJ2-7, the CDR3 gives the full variable domain: DVKVTQSSRYLVKRTGEKVFLECVQDMDHENMFWYRQDPGLGLRLIYFSYDVKMKEKGDIPEGYSVSREKKERFSLILESASTNQTSMYLCASSLSRTSGLVSYEQYFGPGTRLTVT.

The genes are TRBV5-1 and TRBJ1-4; TRBD1 matches at 7 bases. Germline V gene sequence: CDR1 SGHRS, CDR2 YFSETQ. CDR3 size: 14 residues. Trimming took 4 bases from V and 7 from J; bases not matched to a gene: 7. The CDR3 sequence is CASSEGAGAEKLFF. CDR3 bases: TGCGCCAGCAGCGAGGGGGCGGGCGCTGAAAAACTGTTTTTT.

The gene calls are TRBV6-1 and TRBJ1-5; D uncertain. The CDR3 runs to 16 residues. Germline V gene sequence: CDR1 MNHNS, CDR2 SASEGT. V lost 4 bases, J lost 1 base, and 14 bases lay in between. CDR3 bases: TGTGCCAGCAGTGTTTTAATCCGTGTAAGCAATCAGCCCCAGCATTTT. This gives the protein CASSVLIRVSNQPQHF.

The chain combines TRBV10-2 with TRBJ2-6, with a tentative D call TRBD2 (5 bases). The CDR3 is made up of 16 amino acids. V was pared by 5 bases and J by 0 bases, with 11 bases between. Germline CDR1 WSHSY, CDR2 SAAADI. CDR3 sequence (DNA): TGCGCCAGCAGTTTGGCGGGTCCCTCTGGGGCCAACGTCCTGACTTTC. Translation gives CASSLAGPSGANVLTF.

V gene TRBV7-3 combines with J gene TRBJ2-7; D not resolved. The CDR3 loop spans 14 amino acids. The germline V and J ends were trimmed by 2 bases and 0 bases, with 8 bases remaining between them. Germline-derived CDR1 and CDR2 are SGHTA and FQGTGA. CDR3 protein: CASSLGPNSYEQYF. DNA for the CDR3: TGTGCCAGCAGCTTAGGGCCCAACTCCTACGAGCAGTACTTC.

The chain employs TRBV19 and TRBJ2-3; 13 nucleotides line up with TRBD2. The CDR3 spans 15 residues. Germline loops: CDR1 LNHDA, CDR2 SQIVND (reference sequence). The V segment lost 5 bases and the J segment 3 bases; nucleotides outside the gene matches: 2. The CDR3 is CASSETSGRTDTQYF. CDR3 bases: TGTGCCAGTAGTGAGACTAGCGGGAGGACAGATACGCAGTATTTT.

The rearrangement joins TRBV11-2 to TRBJ1-1, with D uncertain. Trimming removed 2 bases at V and 2 bases at J, with 9 bases between. The CDR3 sequence is 14 residues long. Germline V gives CDR1 SGHAT, CDR2 FQNNGV. CDR3 coding DNA: TGTGCCAGCAGCTTATCCTCGGTTAACACTGAAGCTTTCTTT. Translation: CASSLSSVNTEAFF.

This clone was observed once. The rearrangement links TRBV19 to TRBJ1-5; 8 bases line up with TRBD1. The J segment lost 6 bases and the V segment lost 6 bases, leaving 7 bases of the junction unmatched. This CDR3 spans 14 amino acids. Germline V gives CDR1 LNHDA, CDR2 SQIVND (reference sequence). CDR3 sequence: CASRLQGGSQPQHF. CDR3 sequence (DNA): TGTGCCAGTAGATTACAGGGGGGTAGTCAGCCCCAGCATTTT.

This clone has only one observation. V usage is TRBV5-1 and J usage is TRBJ2-3, with unresolved D. V was pared by 1 base and J by 0 bases, with 9 bases between. The CDR3 sequence is 15 residues long. Germline CDR1 reads SGHRS; CDR2 reads YFSETQ. CDR3 amino acids: CASSLKRSSTDTQYF. CDR3 sequence (DNA): TGCGCCAGCAGCTTGAAAAGGAGTAGCACAGATACGCAGTATTTT.

The chain recombines TRBV27 with TRBJ2-1; D remains unclear. CDR3 length equals 13 residues. CDR1 and CDR2 from the germline V gene are MNHEY and SMNVEV (reference sequence). V shed 10 bases and J shed 7 bases, with 17 bases lying between them. The CDR3 here is CATTRSSSNEQFF. The CDR3 DNA is TGTGCCACCACAAGGTCCTCTAGTAATGAGCAGTTCTTC.

The genes are TRBV7-2 and TRBJ2-3; weak D call: TRBD2 (5 bases). Trimming pared 1 base from V and 2 bases from J, leaving 7 bases between. Germline assignment: CDR1 SGHTA and CDR2 FQGNSA. There are 14 residues in the CDR3. The CDR3 is CASSLVRDTDTQYF. CDR3 DNA: TGTGCCAGCAGCTTAGTTCGGGACACAGATACGCAGTATTTT.

The V gene is TRBV5-8, the J gene TRBJ2-3; the D gene is possibly TRBD1 (6 bases). This CDR3 is built from 14 residues. Deletions cut 4 bases from V and 0 bases from J, with 9 bases between. Per germline, CDR1 SGHTS and CDR2 YDEGEE. The CDR3 DNA sequence: TGTGCCAGCAGCCCAGGGGAGAGCACAGATACGCAGTATTTT. Translated: CASSPGESTDTQYF. Full variable domain (outside the CDR3, taken from reference TRBV5-8 and TRBJ2-3): EAGVTQSPTHLIKTRGQQATLRCSPISGHTSVYWYQQALGLGLQFLLWYDEGEERNRGNFPPRFSGRQFPNYSSELNVNALELEDSALYLCASSPGESTDTQYFGPGTRLTVL.

The table lists this clone with a count of one. J is TRBJ1-5 and V is TRBV5-5; 7 nucleotides line up with TRBD1. Germline CDR1 SGHKS, CDR2 YYEKEE (reference sequence). The CDR3 has 15 residues. The V and J ends lost 0 bases and 3 bases, in that order; junction bases with no gene match: 3. Here the CDR3 DNA reads TGTGCCAGCAGCTTGGGGACAGGCCTCAATCAGCCCCAGCATTTT. Its translation: CASSLGTGLNQPQHF. Based on the CDR3 plus reference TRBV5-5 and TRBJ1-5, the full variable domain is DAGVTQSPTHLIKTRGQQVTLRCSPISGHKSVSWYQQVLGQGPQFIFQYYEKEERGRGNFPDRFSARQFPNYSSELNVNALLLGDSALYLCASSLGTGLNQPQHFGDGTRLSIL.

The chain combines TRBV29-1 with TRBJ2-2; D perhaps matches TRBD1 (6 bases). V lost 7 bases, J lost 5 bases, and 17 bases lay in between. This CDR3 region has 14 residues. Germline V lookup: CDR1 SQVTM, CDR2 ANQGSEA. The CDR3 DNA reads as TGCAGCGCCTCTGACAGGACCACTACCGGGGAGCTGTTTTTT. This sequence encodes CSASDRTTTGELFF.

This chain joins TRBV19 and TRBJ1-5; D remains ambiguous. Trimming removed 7 bases from V and 3 bases from J, with 7 bases in between. The V gene's germline CDR1 is LNHDA and CDR2 SQIVND (reference sequence). The CDR3 is 12 amino acids. The CDR3 region has the DNA TGTGCCAGTAACACAGTCAATCAGCCCCAGCATTTT. Protein: CASNTVNQPQHF.

The V and J genes are TRBV27 and TRBJ1-5; TRBD1 might be the D (6 bases). CDR1 is MNHEY, CDR2 SMNVEV, per germline (reference sequence). V was trimmed by 7 bases and J by 7 bases, leaving 23 bases between them. The CDR3 is made up of 16 amino acids. The CDR3 DNA reads as TGTGCCAGCACCGCCAGCCCAGGGGCAGTGGGACAGCCCCAGCATTTT. Residues: CASTASPGAVGQPQHF.

The chain employs TRBV7-2 and TRBJ2-7; 10 bases are shared with TRBD1. CDR3 length: 15 residues. The V gene end was trimmed by 5 bases and the J gene end by 3 bases; junction bases not matched to a gene: 7. In germline, CDR1 is SGHTA, CDR2 FQGNSA. The CDR3 DNA is TGTGCCAGCAGCGAAGCCGGGACAGGGGTCTACGAGCAGTACTTC. Translation: CASSEAGTGVYEQYF.

The V gene is TRBV5-4, the J gene TRBJ2-7, with D maybe TRBD1 (6 bases). Germline lookup yields CDR1 SGHNT and CDR2 YYREEE (reference sequence). The CDR3 covers 14 residues. V shed 0 bases and J shed 0 bases, with 7 bases lying between them. The CDR3 sequence: CASSLGTASYEQYF. The CDR3 nucleotides are TGTGCCAGCAGCTTGGGGACAGCCTCCTACGAGCAGTACTTC.

This rearrangement joins TRBV10-3 to TRBJ2-7, with TRBD1 identical over 9 bases. Trimming took 0 bases from V and 2 from J; bases not matched to a gene: 8. The germline V gene encodes CDR1 ENHRY and CDR2 SYGVKD. CDR3 length: 17 residues. CDR3 coding DNA: TGTGCCATCAGTGAGTCGAAGTTAGGGGACAGGGCCTACGAGCAGTACTTC. Residues: CAISESKLGDRAYEQYF.

The count of this clone is one. The V and J genes are TRBV9 and TRBJ2-6; D gene unclear. The CDR3 has 17 residues. Germline V lookup: CDR1 SGDLS, CDR2 YYNGEE. V gave up 0 bases and J gave up 0 bases, with 10 bases separating them. The CDR3 sequence: CASSVEQFSSGANVLTF. As DNA, the CDR3 is TGTGCCAGCAGCGTAGAACAGTTTAGCTCTGGGGCCAACGTCCTGACTTTC.

The chain recombines TRBV2 with TRBJ1-3, with a possible D match to TRBD1 (5 bases). Germline CDR1 reads SNHLY; CDR2 reads FYNNEI. V was cut by 5 bases and J by 0 bases, with 14 bases left in between. The CDR3 spans 16 residues. The CDR3 DNA follows: TGTGCCAGCAGTAGGGACTCCTGGACCTCTGGAAACACCATATATTTT. Protein sequence: CASSRDSWTSGNTIYF.

Details on this clone: The sample contains more than one DNA sequence encoding this CDR3. The genes are TRBV5-6 and TRBJ2-1, with TRBD2 as a possible D gene (5 bases). The CDR3 has 13 residues. Germline values: CDR1 SGHDT, CDR2 YYEEEE. Trimming cost V 0 bases and J 9 bases, with 10 bases left between them. The CDR3 DNA is TGTGCCAGCAGCTTGGAGCGACGGGGTGAGCAGTTCTTC. Translating it yields CASSLERRGEQFF.

The gene calls are TRBV6-5 and TRBJ2-3; D possibly corresponds to TRBD2 (5 bases). The CDR3 contains 16 residues. Trimming took off 0 bases at V and 2 bases at J, with 12 bases between the two ends. The V gene's germline CDR1 is MNHEY and CDR2 SVGAGI. The CDR3 nucleotides are TGTGCCAGCAGTTACTCGCGGGTCGGATCCACAGATACGCAGTATTTT. As protein: CASSYSRVGSTDTQYF.

The chain recombines TRBV4-1 with TRBJ1-2, with D hard to call. V lost 1 base and J 1 base, leaving 10 bases between the germline ends. The CDR3 runs to 15 residues. The germline gives CDR1 MGHRA, CDR2 YSYEKL. Written as DNA, the CDR3 is TGCGCCAGCAGCCAAGGCGACTGGAATAACTATGGCTACACCTTC. Translated: CASSQGDWNNYGYTF.

The J gene is TRBJ2-7, the V gene TRBV6-1; 9 bases line up with TRBD1. The germline V gene encodes CDR1 MNHNS and CDR2 SASEGT. The J segment lost 6 bases and the V segment lost 10 bases, leaving 13 bases of the junction unmatched. The CDR3 runs 14 residues. In DNA, the CDR3 is TGTGCCACTTCGGATTCCGGGACAGGGCGCGAGCAGTACTTC. Its translation is CATSDSGTGREQYF.

The chain combines TRBV7-9 with TRBJ2-6; possible D gene TRBD1, 6 bases. This CDR3 contains 16 residues. Trimming shortened V by 5 bases and J by 4 bases, and 15 bases separated the two germline ends. CDR1 is SEHNR and CDR2 is FQNEAQ in the germline V gene (reference sequence). CDR3 coding DNA: TGTGCCAGCAGCCCCCGACAGGTAACCGGGGCCAACGTCCTGACTTTC. Translated, it gives CASSPRQVTGANVLTF.

The chain recombines TRBV7-9 with TRBJ2-5, with TRBD2 matching over 10 bases. V trimming: 4 bases; J trimming: 5 bases; junction bases outside the gene matches: 4. The CDR3 is 14 residues long. Germline loops: CDR1 SEHNR, CDR2 FQNEAQ (reference sequence). CDR3 sequence: CASSSLAGGETQYF. CDR3 sequence (DNA): TGTGCCAGCAGCTCTTTAGCGGGAGGTGAGACCCAGTACTTC. The full variable domain, its missing parts supplied by reference TRBV7-9 and TRBJ2-5, is DTGVSQNPRHKITKRGQNVTFRCDPISEHNRLYWYRQTLGQGPEFLTYFQNEAQLEKSRLLSDRFSAERPKGSFSTLEIQRTEQGDSAMYLCASSSLAGGETQYFGPGTRLLVL.